The entry below gives a single T cell receptor beta chain sequence along with its context. The antigen is unknown. At one boundary the junction diverges from the germline segment, which might be a read error. Use of 60 Vbeta and 13 Jbeta primers characterized the PCR. Generated by immunoSEQ multiplex PCR, the TCRdb table keeps only in-frame clones and is missing some. The table shows 70,000 to 75,000 clones, with about two thirds occurring only once. This record belongs to a study of cytomegalovirus exposure and HLA in healthy donors. These donors counted as nominally healthy when sampled, but unrecorded immune exposures were likely. Points from the study as a whole: What TCR beta sequences reportedly achieved was accurate prediction of HLA-A and HLA-B alleles in most subjects.

Germline V lookup: CDR1 LNHDA, CDR2 SQIVND (reference sequence). This CDR3 has 16 amino acids. This TCR was recovered from a woman aged 40 to 50 in good health and CMV-seropositive. The V call is TRBV19, the J call TRBJ1-5, with TRBD1 identical over 8 bases. The source material was PBMCs. This chain's CDR3 is CASSIEEGQANQPQNF. CDR3 DNA sequence: TGTGCCAGTAGTATAGAAGAGGGACAGGCCAATCAGCCCCAGAATTTT.